This TCR beta chain was captured by sequencing in a study of blood T cell repertoires in COVID-19. Background on the study: Samples taken during acute and convalescent COVID-19 were collected in the United States, Italy and Spain. Sources were T cells, B-cell-depleted T cells, or PBMCs; the material itself was cDNA or gDNA.

Assay used: immunoSEQ multiplex PCR; TCRdb lists only in-frame clones, some missing. This sample yields about 190,000 clones, of which 79% are seen a single time; 17% belongs to the top ten. The germline CDR1 and CDR2 sequences are KGHDR and SFDVKD. Trimming cost V 4 bases and J 3 bases; bases outside gene matches: 6. This CDR3 has 15 amino acids. What was sequenced was peripheral blood. The TCR was taken from a man between 60 and 70 years old with active or convalescent COVID-19. The genes are TRBV24-1 and TRBJ1-2, with 8 bases lining up with TRBD1. The CDR3 sequence: CATSEPGTGDYGYTF. The CDR3 nucleotides read TGTGCCACCAGTGAACCCGGGACAGGCGACTATGGCTACACCTTC.